This T cell receptor beta chain originates from a study of CD8 T cells in ankylosing spondylitis. Findings and caveats of the study: Clones linked with disease were CD8+ and fairly uncommon in the peripheral blood. Previous work reported some of these motif variants in the synovial fluid and blood of reactive arthritis. Disease-linked clones were reportedly significantly enriched in matched ankylosing spondylitis synovial fluid.

This clonotype showed up many times. No antigen is known for it. Quantitative 5'-RACE was performed with molecular barcodes, and it yielded the TCR beta libraries. In TCRdb, the 5' RACE reads were re-called with MiXCR into one record per CDR3 protein. The sample holds about 360,000 distinct CDR3 sequences, 14% to 15% seen once. After removal of 0 bases from V and 13 bases from J, the junction contained 13 bases not matched to a gene. Per germline, CDR1 LGHDT and CDR2 YNNKEL (reference sequence). This CDR3 region has 16 residues. Sequencing used blood, either unsorted or a sorted T cell fraction (not recorded which). The receptor's source is a male donor with ankylosing spondylitis or in good health (not recorded which). The V gene is TRBV3-1, the J gene TRBJ2-1; TRBD2 matches at 9 bases. The CDR3: CASSQEGASGTNLQFF. The CDR3 coding sequence is TGTGCCAGCAGCCAAGAAGGGGCTAGCGGGACGAACCTACAGTTCTTC.